A selection of T cell receptor beta chains follows, all from one sample in a study of Graves' ophthalmopathy and Graves' hyperthyroidism. TCRdb reprocessed the multiplex PCR reads via MiXCR and lists one record per CDR3 protein. This table holds around 1,000,000 distinct CDR3 sequences, 35% to 40% found once. Sequenced input: peripheral blood or thyroid tissue (not recorded which). These receptor sequences come from an adult man with Graves' hyperthyroidism. Both conserved end residues are part of each CDR3. The D gene is left open where the match is weak. Size tells how often a clone was seen (once, few, many) or the class of an expanded clone, and some rows leave it out.

clone_size j_call v_call d_call cdr3_nt cdr3_aa
few TRBJ1-1 TRBV11-2 NA TGTGCCAGCAGCCCCCGACCCTCCCCGGGGGGCACTGAAGCTTTCTTT CASSPRPSPGGTEAFF
NA TRBJ1-6 TRBV10-3 TRBD1 TGTGCCAGCAAACTCCGGGACAGGTCTAATTCACCCCTCCACTTT CASKLRDRSNSPLHF
NA TRBJ1-4 TRBV20-1 NA TGCAGTGCTAGGGGGGCAGGGACTAATGAAAAACTGTTTTTT CSARGAGTNEKLFF
many TRBJ2-2 TRBV9 NA TGTGCCAGCAGGTCGGGACTCCTAAACACCGGGGAGCTGTTTTTT CASRSGLLNTGELFF
many TRBJ1-2 TRBV14 NA TGTGCCAGCAGCCAACCAAAGATTTTGGGGAGCTACACCTTC CASSQPKILGSYTF
many TRBJ1-5 TRBV6-4 NA TGTGCCAGCAGTGACTGGCCCGCACTCAATCAGCCCCAGCATTTT CASSDWPALNQPQHF
NA TRBJ1-5 TRBV7-6 TRBD1 TGTGCCAGCAGCTTAGTGCTCGGGACAGGGAACAATCAGCCCCAGCATTTT CASSLVLGTGNNQPQHF
many TRBJ1-6 TRBV19 TRBD1 TGTGCCAGTACCCCCGGGACAGAGAATTCACCCCTCCACTTT CASTPGTENSPLHF
NA TRBJ2-7 TRBV20-1 NA TGCAGTGCTAGGTCCCAGGGCTATGGCGAGCAGTACTTC CSARSQGYGEQYF
NA TRBJ2-7 TRBV20-1 TRBD1 TGCAGTGCTAGACTTAGGACAGGGGAGGCCTACGAGCAGTACTTC CSARLRTGEAYEQYF
many TRBJ2-7 TRBV7-9 TRBD1 TGTGCCAGCAGCTCCGGGACAGGGAGGTGGGAGCAGTACTTC CASSSGTGRWEQYF
few TRBJ2-5 TRBV7-2 NA TGTGCCAGCAGCAAGGGCAGTCAGGTGGAGACCCAGTACTTC CASSKGSQVETQYF
many TRBJ1-2 TRBV5-1 NA TGCGCCAGCAGCTCCGGACTGACATCTAACTATGGCTACACCTTC CASSSGLTSNYGYTF
NA TRBJ1-2 TRBV7-2 NA TGTGCCAGCAGCTTAGCGCTAACGAGAAAGGGCTACACCTTC CASSLALTRKGYTF
few TRBJ2-2 TRBV6-5 NA TGTGCCAGCAGTTACCAGTCCTTTAGCGGGGAGCTGTTTTTT CASSYQSFSGELFF
NA TRBJ1-2 TRBV10-3 TRBD1 TGTGCCATCAGTGGGACAGGGAACGGCTACACCTTC CAISGTGNGYTF
NA TRBJ2-5 TRBV9 NA TGTGCCAGCGGCCCAGGGGGGGGCGCGGTTGAGACCCAGTACTTC CASGPGGGAVETQYF
few TRBJ1-5 TRBV6-2/TRBV6-3 TRBD1 TGTGCCAGCAGAACCGGACAGGGTGGCAATCAGCCCCAGCATTTT CASRTGQGGNQPQHF
few TRBJ2-3 TRBV15 TRBD2 TGTGCCACCAGCAGAGGTACTAGCGGGAGGGCAGATACGCAGTATTTT CATSRGTSGRADTQYF
many TRBJ1-2 TRBV7-2 NA TGTGCCAGCAGCAGGTCTCAAGGCGACTATGGCTACACCTTC CASSRSQGDYGYTF
NA TRBJ2-7 TRBV2 TRBD2 TGTGCCAGCAGTGACCCACTAGCGGGAGGCTCTCGAGGCGAGCAGTACTTC CASSDPLAGGSRGEQYF
NA TRBJ1-1 TRBV7-9 NA TGTGCCAGCAGCTTAATTCAGGTGCAGGGGTTCACTGAAGCTTTCTTT CASSLIQVQGFTEAFF
NA TRBJ2-5 TRBV12-3/TRBV12-4 TRBD2 TGTGCCAGCGGGGAGGCGGGAGGGCCTGCGGGGACCCAGTACTTC CASGEAGGPAGTQYF
NA TRBJ2-7 TRBV29-1 TRBD2 TGCAGCGTGAGGCCCGGGACTAGCGGGAGTGTGTACTTC CSVRPGTSGSVYF
once TRBJ1-3 TRBV5-6 NA TGTGCCAGCAGCTTCTCTCCGGATGGAGGGACCATATATTTT CASSFSPDGGTIYF
NA TRBJ2-3 TRBV14 NA TGTGCCAGCAGCTACGGACTCTTCACAGATACGCAGTATTTT CASSYGLFTDTQYF
NA TRBJ2-7 TRBV20-1 NA TGCAGTGCTAGGGAACTAGTCTCCTTTTCCTACGAGCAGTACTTC CSARELVSFSYEQYF
many TRBJ2-7 TRBV29-1 TRBD2 TGCAGCGTTGACGGGACTAGCGGATACGAGCAGTACTTC CSVDGTSGYEQYF
NA TRBJ2-7 TRBV11-2 NA TGTGCCAGCACCCAAGGACGGTCCTACGAGCAGTACTTC CASTQGRSYEQYF
NA TRBJ2-7 TRBV20-1 NA TGCAGTGACCCCGGGACGGATCCCTACGAGCAGTACTTC CSDPGTDPYEQYF
few TRBJ1-2 TRBV20-1 NA TGCAGTGCCGCTAGCCTACAATCGACTTCAGGGAGGTCTAACTATGGCTACACCTTC CSAASLQSTSGRSNYGYTF
many TRBJ2-7 TRBV19 NA TGTGCCAGTAGTCACGGGCGCAAGGCCTACGAGCAGTACTTC CASSHGRKAYEQYF
NA TRBJ1-1 TRBV12-3/TRBV12-4 NA TGTGCCAGCAGGTTGGGTCAACAAAGAGCTTTCTTT CASRLGQQRAFF
many TRBJ1-1 TRBV20-1 NA TGCAGTGCTAGAGATCCCAGGCCTGAAGCTTTCTTT CSARDPRPEAFF
many TRBJ2-5 TRBV7-6 NA TGTGCCAGCAGCTTAGTGGTCGGTCAAGAGACCCAGTACTTC CASSLVVGQETQYF
NA TRBJ1-2 TRBV4-3 NA TGCGCCAGCAGCCAAGATCGGGCCTCGGCGGGCTATGGCTACACCTTC CASSQDRASAGYGYTF
many TRBJ2-2 TRBV19 TRBD2 TGTGCCAGTATCCCCCCGGGACTAGCGTTTAGCGGGGAGCTGTTTTTT CASIPPGLAFSGELFF
many TRBJ1-2 TRBV20-1 TRBD1 TGCAGTGCTCCTACAGGGGGCAATGGCTACACCTTC CSAPTGGNGYTF
NA TRBJ2-5 TRBV12-3/TRBV12-4 TRBD2 TGTGCCAGCAGTTTGCAGACTAGCGGGAGAGGGGAGATCCAGTACTTC CASSLQTSGRGEIQYF
few TRBJ1-3 TRBV29-1 NA TGCAGCGTTGTGTCGGGCAGCTCCTATGGCTACACCATATATTTT CSVVSGSSYGYTIYF
many TRBJ1-2 TRBV5-6 NA TGTGCCAGCAGCTTGTTTGGGGCGTCCGGCTACACCTTC CASSLFGASGYTF
few TRBJ2-7 TRBV4-3 TRBD1 TGCGCCAGCAGCCAAGTGACAGGGTCTAGGTACGAGCAGTACTTC CASSQVTGSRYEQYF
few TRBJ1-1 TRBV11-2 NA TGTGCCAGCAGCTTAGAAGGGAGGGCTTTCTTT CASSLEGRAFF
NA TRBJ2-7 TRBV7-9 TRBD1 TGTGCCAGCAGCGATACCGGGACAGGGGGAGAGCAGTACTTC CASSDTGTGGEQYF
many TRBJ1-2 TRBV10-3 TRBD1 TGTGCCATCAGTGATAGGACAGGGGCCCTCCCGGATGGCTACACCTTC CAISDRTGALPDGYTF
once TRBJ2-5 TRBV29-1 NA TGCAGTGCTAGAGGGGGAGGCTTTCAAGAGACCCAGTACTTC CSARGGGFQETQYF
many TRBJ1-2 TRBV4-1 TRBD1 TGCGCCAGCAGCCACACGGGACAGTCGTCCAGAGGCTACACCTTC CASSHTGQSSRGYTF
NA TRBJ2-5 TRBV20-1 NA TGCAGTGCTGACAGTACTAAGACCCAGTACTTC CSADSTKTQYF
NA TRBJ1-4 TRBV4-1 NA TGCGCCAGCAGCCTCACCACAGCTGCAACTAATGAAAAACTGTTTTTT CASSLTTAATNEKLFF
NA TRBJ1-1 TRBV7-9 NA TGTGCCAGCAGCTTAGGCCGGGGAGAGATAAATTTGAACACTGAAGCTTTCTTT CASSLGRGEINLNTEAFF
many TRBJ2-6 TRBV12-3/TRBV12-4 NA TGTGCCAGCAGTTCACGGGACGGCGACCCTGGGGCCAACGTCCTGACTTTC CASSSRDGDPGANVLTF
NA TRBJ2-5 TRBV20-1 TRBD2 TGCAGTGCTAGAGATATCGGGGGGGGAGAAGAGACCCAGTACTTC CSARDIGGGEETQYF
NA TRBJ2-2 TRBV10-3 NA TGTGCCATCAGTGAGCGGGACCCCAAATTCACCGGGGAGCTGTTTTTT CAISERDPKFTGELFF
NA TRBJ1-2 TRBV20-1 NA TGCAGTGCTAGAGGACAGCTAGGCTATGGCTACACCTTC CSARGQLGYGYTF
many TRBJ1-1 TRBV11-3 TRBD1 TGTGCCAGCAGTTCAGGGACAGCGAATGGTATGGCTGAAGCTTTCTTT CASSSGTANGMAEAFF
many TRBJ1-4 TRBV7-2 TRBD1 TGTGCCAGCAGGTTTGACAGGGGAAGAAATGAAAAACTGTTTTTT CASRFDRGRNEKLFF
many TRBJ1-1 TRBV7-9 NA TGTGCCAGCAGCTTAGATCGAGGGAACCCTGAAGCTTTCTTT CASSLDRGNPEAFF
NA TRBJ2-5 TRBV7-9 NA TGTGCCAACAGCTTTGGGGTGATGGAGACCCAGTACTTC CANSFGVMETQYF
many TRBJ1-1 TRBV7-9 NA TGTGCCAGCAGCCCCGTCGGTGCTGAAGCTTTCTTT CASSPVGAEAFF
many TRBJ2-7 TRBV20-1 NA TGCAGTGCAATAGGGGATATTGGGTACGAGCAGTACTTC CSAIGDIGYEQYF